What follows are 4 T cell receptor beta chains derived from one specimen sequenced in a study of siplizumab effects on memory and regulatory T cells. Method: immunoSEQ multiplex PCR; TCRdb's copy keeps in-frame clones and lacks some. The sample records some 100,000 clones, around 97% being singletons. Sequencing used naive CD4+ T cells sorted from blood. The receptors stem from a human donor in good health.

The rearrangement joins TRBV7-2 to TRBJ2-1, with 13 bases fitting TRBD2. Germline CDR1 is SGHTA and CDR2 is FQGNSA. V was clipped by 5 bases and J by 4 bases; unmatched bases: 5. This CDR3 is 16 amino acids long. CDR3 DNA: TGTGCCAGCAGCCAGAGACTAGCGGGGGGTTACAATGAGCAGTTCTTC. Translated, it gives CASSQRLAGGYNEQFF. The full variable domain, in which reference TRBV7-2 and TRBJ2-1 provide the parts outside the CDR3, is GAGVSQSPSNKVTEKGKDVELRCDPISGHTALYWYRQSLGQGLEFLIYFQGNSAPDKSGLPSDRFSAERTGGSVSTLTIQRTQQEDSAVYLCASSQRLAGGYNEQFFGPGTRLTVL.

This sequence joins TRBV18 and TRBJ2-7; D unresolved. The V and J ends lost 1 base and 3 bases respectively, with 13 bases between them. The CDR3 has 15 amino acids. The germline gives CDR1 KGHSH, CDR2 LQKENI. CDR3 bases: TGTGCCAGCTCACCACAGGTAGGGTTAGACTACGAGCAGTACTTC. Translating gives CASSPQVGLDYEQYF.

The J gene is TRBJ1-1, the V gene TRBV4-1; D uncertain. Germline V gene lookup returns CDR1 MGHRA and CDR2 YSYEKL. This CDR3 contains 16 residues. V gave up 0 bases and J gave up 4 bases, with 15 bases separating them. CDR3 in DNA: TGCGCCAGCAGCCAAGATCCGCGGGTGGAGGGCACTGAAGCTTTCTTT. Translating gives CASSQDPRVEGTEAFF.

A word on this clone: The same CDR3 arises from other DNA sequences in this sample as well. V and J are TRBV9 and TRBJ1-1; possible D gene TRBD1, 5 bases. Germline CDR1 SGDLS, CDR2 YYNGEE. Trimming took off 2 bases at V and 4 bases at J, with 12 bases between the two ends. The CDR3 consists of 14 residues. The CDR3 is CASSVGERGTEAFF. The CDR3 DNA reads TGTGCCAGCAGCGTGGGGGAAAGAGGCACTGAAGCTTTCTTT.